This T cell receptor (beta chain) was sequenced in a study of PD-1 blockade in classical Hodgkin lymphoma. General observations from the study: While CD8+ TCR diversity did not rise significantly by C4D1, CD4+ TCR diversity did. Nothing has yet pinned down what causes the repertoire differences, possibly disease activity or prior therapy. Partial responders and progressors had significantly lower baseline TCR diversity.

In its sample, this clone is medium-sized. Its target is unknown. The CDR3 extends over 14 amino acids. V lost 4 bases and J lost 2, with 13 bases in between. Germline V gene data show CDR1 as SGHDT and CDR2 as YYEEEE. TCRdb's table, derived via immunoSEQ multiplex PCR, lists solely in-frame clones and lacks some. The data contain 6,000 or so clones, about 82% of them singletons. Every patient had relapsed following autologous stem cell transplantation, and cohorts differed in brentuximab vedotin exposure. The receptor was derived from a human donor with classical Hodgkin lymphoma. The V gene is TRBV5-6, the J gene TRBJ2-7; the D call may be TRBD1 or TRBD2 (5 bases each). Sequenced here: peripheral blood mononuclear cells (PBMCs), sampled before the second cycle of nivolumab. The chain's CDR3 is CASSLGVGAYEQYV. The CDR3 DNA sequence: TGTGCCAGCAGCCTGGGGGTGGGAGCCTACGAGCAGTACGTC.